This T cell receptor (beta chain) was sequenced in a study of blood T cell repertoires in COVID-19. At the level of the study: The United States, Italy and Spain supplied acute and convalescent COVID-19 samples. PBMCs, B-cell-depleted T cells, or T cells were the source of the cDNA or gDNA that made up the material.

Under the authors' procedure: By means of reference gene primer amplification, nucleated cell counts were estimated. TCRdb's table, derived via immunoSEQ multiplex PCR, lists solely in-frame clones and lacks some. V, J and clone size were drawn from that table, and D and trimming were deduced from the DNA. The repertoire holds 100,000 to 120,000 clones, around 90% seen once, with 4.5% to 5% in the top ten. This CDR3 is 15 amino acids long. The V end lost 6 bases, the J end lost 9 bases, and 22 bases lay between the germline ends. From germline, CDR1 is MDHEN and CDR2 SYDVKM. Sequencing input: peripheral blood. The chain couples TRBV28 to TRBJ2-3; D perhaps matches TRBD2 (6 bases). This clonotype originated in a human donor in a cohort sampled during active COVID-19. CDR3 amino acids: CASRGAGGPPQTQYF. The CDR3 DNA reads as TGTGCCAGCAGAGGAGCGGGCGGGCCTCCTCAGACGCAGTATTTT.